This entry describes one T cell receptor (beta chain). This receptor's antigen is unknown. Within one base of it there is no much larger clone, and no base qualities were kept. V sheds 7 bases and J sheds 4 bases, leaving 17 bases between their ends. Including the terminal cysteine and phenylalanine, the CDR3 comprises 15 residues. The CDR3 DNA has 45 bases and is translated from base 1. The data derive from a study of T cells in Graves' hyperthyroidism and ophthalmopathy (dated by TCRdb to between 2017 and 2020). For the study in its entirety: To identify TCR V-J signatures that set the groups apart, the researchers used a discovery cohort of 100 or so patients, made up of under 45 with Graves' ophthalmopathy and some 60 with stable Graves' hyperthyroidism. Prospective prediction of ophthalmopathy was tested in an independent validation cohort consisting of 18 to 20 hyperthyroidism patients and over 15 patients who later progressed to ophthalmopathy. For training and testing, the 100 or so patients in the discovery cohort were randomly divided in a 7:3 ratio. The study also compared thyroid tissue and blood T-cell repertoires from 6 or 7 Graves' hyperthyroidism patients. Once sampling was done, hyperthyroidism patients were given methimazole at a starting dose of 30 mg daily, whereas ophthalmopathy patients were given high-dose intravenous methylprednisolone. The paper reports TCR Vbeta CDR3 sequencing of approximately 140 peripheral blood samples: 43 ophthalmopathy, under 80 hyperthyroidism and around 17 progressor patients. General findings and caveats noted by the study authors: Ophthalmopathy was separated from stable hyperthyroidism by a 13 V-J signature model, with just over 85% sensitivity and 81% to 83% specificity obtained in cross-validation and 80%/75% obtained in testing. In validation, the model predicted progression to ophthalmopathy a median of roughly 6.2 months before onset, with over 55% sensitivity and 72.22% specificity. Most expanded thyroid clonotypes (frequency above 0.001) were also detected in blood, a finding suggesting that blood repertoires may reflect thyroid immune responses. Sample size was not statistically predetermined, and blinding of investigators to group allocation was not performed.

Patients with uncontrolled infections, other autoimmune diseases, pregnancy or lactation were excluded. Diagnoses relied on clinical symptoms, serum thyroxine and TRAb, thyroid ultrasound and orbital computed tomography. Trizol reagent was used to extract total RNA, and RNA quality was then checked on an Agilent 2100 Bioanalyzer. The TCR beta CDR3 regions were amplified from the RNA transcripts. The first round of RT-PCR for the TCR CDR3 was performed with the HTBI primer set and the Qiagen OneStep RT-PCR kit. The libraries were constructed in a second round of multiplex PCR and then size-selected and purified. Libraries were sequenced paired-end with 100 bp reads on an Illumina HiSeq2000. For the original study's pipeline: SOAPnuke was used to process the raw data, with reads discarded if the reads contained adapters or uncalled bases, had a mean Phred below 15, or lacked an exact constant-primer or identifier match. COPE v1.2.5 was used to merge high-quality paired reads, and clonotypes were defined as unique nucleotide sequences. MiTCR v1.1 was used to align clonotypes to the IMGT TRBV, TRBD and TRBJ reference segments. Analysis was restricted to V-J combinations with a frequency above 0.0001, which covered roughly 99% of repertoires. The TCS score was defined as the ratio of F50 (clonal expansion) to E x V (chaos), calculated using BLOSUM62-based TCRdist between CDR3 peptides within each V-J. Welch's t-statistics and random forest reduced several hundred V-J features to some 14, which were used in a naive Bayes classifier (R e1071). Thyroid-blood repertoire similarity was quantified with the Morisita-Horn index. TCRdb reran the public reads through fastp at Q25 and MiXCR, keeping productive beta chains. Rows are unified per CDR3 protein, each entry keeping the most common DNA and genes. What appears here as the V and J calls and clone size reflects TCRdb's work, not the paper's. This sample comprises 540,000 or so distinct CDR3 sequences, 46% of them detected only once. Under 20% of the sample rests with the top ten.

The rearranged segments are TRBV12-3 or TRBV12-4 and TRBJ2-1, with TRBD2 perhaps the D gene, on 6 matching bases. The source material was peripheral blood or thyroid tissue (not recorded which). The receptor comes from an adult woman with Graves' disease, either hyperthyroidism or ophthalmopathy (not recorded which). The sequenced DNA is TGTGCCAGCACCACCGAGGACGGGGGATACAATGAGCAGTTCTTC. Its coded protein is CASTTEDGGYNEQFF.